This T cell receptor (beta chain) was retrieved from a study of blood T cell repertoires in COVID-19. Study-wide context: Italy, Spain and the United States were the sources of the convalescent and acute COVID-19 samples. T cells, B-cell-depleted T cells, or PBMCs provided the cDNA or gDNA that served as material.

The CDR3 length is 16 residues. Germline V gene lookup returns CDR1 LNHDA and CDR2 SQIVND (reference sequence). V lost 1 base to trimming and J lost 4 bases; unmatched junction nucleotides: 3. Enrolment of Seattle patients took place during active infection, and they were followed longitudinally. Under the authors' procedure: Nucleated cell counts were estimated from reference gene primer amplification. Measured with immunoSEQ multiplex PCR; TCRdb has only the in-frame clones, and not every one. V and J calls plus clone size are reproduced from that table; the DNA served to infer D and trimming. Of 250,000 to 400,000 clones in the sample, approximately 87% were seen once.

The clonotype comes from a young woman with COVID-19, enrolled during active disease. The sequenced material came from peripheral blood. The rearrangement links TRBV19 to TRBJ2-2, with 10 bases lining up with TRBD2. Here the CDR3 DNA reads TGTGCCAGTAGTATAGTAATAGCGGGAGGCACCGGGGAGCTGTTTTTT. It codes for CASSIVIAGGTGELFF.